The 22 T cell receptor beta chains in this list originate from one sample, sequenced in a study of blood T cell repertoires in COVID-19. The data were produced by immunoSEQ multiplex PCR, yet TCRdb's version contains in-frame clones alone and is incomplete. Here the sample spans roughly 79,000 clones, over 80% being singletons. Sequencing was carried out using peripheral blood. These receptors originate from a woman aged 50 to 60 with acute or convalescent COVID-19.

This rearrangement joins TRBV30 to TRBJ1-6; D remains unclear. Between the trimmed V and J ends, which lost 3 bases and 6 bases, there was a span of 3 bases. Per germline, CDR1 GTSNPN and CDR2 SVGIG (reference sequence). The CDR3 loop spans 11 amino acids. CDR3 region: CAWSRNSPLHF. The DNA for the CDR3 is TGTGCCTGGAGCCGTAATTCACCCCTCCACTTT.

The V call is TRBV5-1, the J call TRBJ1-1, with 10 bases lining up with TRBD1. Germline V CDR1 and CDR2: SGHRS, YFSETQ. V dropped 3 bases and J dropped 3; count of bases not matched to a gene: 2. The CDR3 length is 14 residues. The CDR3 spells CASSWDRGDTEAFF. In DNA form, the CDR3 reads TGCGCCAGCAGCTGGGACAGGGGCGACACTGAAGCTTTCTTT.

This clone was counted once. The V call is TRBV5-4, the J call TRBJ1-1, with no clear D. V lost 4 bases, J lost 8 bases, and 21 bases lay in between. Germline V gene data show CDR1 as SGHNT and CDR2 as YYREEE (reference sequence). The CDR3 extends over 15 amino acids. CDR3 loop: CASSRAAGFDEEAFF. CDR3 DNA: TGTGCCAGCAGCCGTGCCGCGGGTTTCGACGAGGAAGCTTTCTTT.

This clone was recorded only once. The V call is TRBV5-4, the J call TRBJ2-5; a weak D match, TRBD2 (6 bases). This CDR3 contains 14 residues. Trimming left V 2 bases short and J 1 base short, with 9 bases between. Germline CDR1 and CDR2: SGHNT and YYREEE (reference sequence). This CDR3 reads CASSFSEGQETQYF. The CDR3 DNA is TGTGCCAGCAGCTTCTCGGAGGGCCAAGAGACCCAGTACTTC.

This chain links TRBV3-1 (or the pseudogene TRBV3-2) with TRBJ1-3; D remains unclear. CDR1 and CDR2 from the germline V gene are LGHDT and YNNKEL (reference sequence). Deletions cut 4 bases from V and 0 bases from J, with 13 bases between. The CDR3 loop spans 16 amino acids. The CDR3 bases are TGTGCCAGCAGCCCCTCGGAGGGAGGCTCTGGAAACACCATATATTTT. It is translated as CASSPSEGGSGNTIYF.

The V gene is TRBV7-8, the J gene TRBJ2-7, with a possible D match to TRBD1 (6 bases). Trimming took 4 bases from V and 6 from J, leaving 13 bases between them. Germline V gives CDR1 SGHVS, CDR2 FQNEAQ. The CDR3 runs 13 residues. The CDR3 loop reads CASSYRESGEQYF. As DNA, the CDR3 is TGTGCCAGCAGCTACAGGGAATCTGGCGAGCAGTACTTC.

The gene calls are TRBV4-3 and TRBJ1-2; D may be TRBD1 (5 bases). From germline, CDR1 is LGHNA and CDR2 YSLEER. V lost 0 bases to trimming and J lost 8 bases, with 13 bases between them. This CDR3 is 14 amino acids long. CDR3 region: CASSQDDSLGGYTF. CDR3 DNA: TGCGCCAGCAGCCAAGACGACAGCTTAGGAGGCTACACCTTC.

V is TRBV7-2 and J is TRBJ2-5; 14 bases fit TRBD2. CDR1 is SGHTA and CDR2 is FQGNSA in the germline V gene. Losses at the gene ends were 7 bases for V and 7 bases for J; bases not matched to a gene: 5. The CDR3 consists of 14 residues. CDR3 region: CASTAGTSGGTQYF. CDR3 DNA: TGTGCCAGCACGGCCGGGACTAGCGGGGGGACCCAGTACTTC. Full variable domain (remainder filled in from reference TRBV7-2 and TRBJ2-5): GAGVSQSPSNKVTEKGKDVELRCDPISGHTALYWYRQSLGQGLEFLIYFQGNSAPDKSGLPSDRFSAERTGGSVSTLTIQRTQQEDSAVYLCASTAGTSGGTQYFGPGTRLLVL.

The V and J genes are TRBV6-2 or TRBV6-3 and TRBJ2-7; 7 positions agree with TRBD2. The V gene's germline CDR1 is MNHEY and CDR2 SVGEGT. J lost 6 bases, V lost 2 bases, and 10 bases had no gene match. This CDR3 has 15 amino acids. The CDR3 spells CASSYGGGYPVEQYF. CDR3 sequence (DNA): TGTGCCAGCAGTTACGGGGGAGGGTACCCGGTCGAGCAGTACTTC.

The chain carries TRBV3-1 (or the pseudogene TRBV3-2) and TRBJ2-1, with 13 bases aligning to TRBD2. Germline V CDR1 and CDR2: LGHDT, YNNKEL (reference sequence). The CDR3 has 15 residues. With V trimmed by 4 bases and J by 10 bases, 7 bases remained unmatched. CDR3 residues: CASSRGGLAGKEQFF. The CDR3 nucleotides read TGTGCCAGCAGCCGAGGGGGACTAGCGGGAAAGGAGCAGTTCTTC.

The chain recombines TRBV10-3 with TRBJ2-2; 10 bases align to TRBD2. The CDR3 has 16 residues. V was clipped by 2 bases and J by 5 bases; unmatched bases: 5. CDR1 and CDR2 (germline): ENHRY, SYGVKD. The CDR3 bases are TGTGCCATCAGTGAGCTACTAGCGGGACCAACCGGGGAGCTGTTTTTT. Amino acid sequence: CAISELLAGPTGELFF.

In this sample, this clone turned up once. The V and J genes are TRBV2 and TRBJ2-2, with TRBD1 matching 7 bases. The CDR3 length is 15 residues. Per germline, CDR1 SNHLY and CDR2 FYNNEI. J gave up 0 bases and V 5 bases, and 3 bases lay outside the gene matches. CDR3 coding DNA: TGTGCCAGCAGTAGGGGGACAGCGAACACCGGGGAGCTGTTTTTT. This encodes CASSRGTANTGELFF.

The J gene is TRBJ2-3, the V gene TRBV6-1, with TRBD1 matching 7 bases. Germline-derived CDR1 and CDR2 are MNHNS and SASEGT. V gave up 2 bases and J gave up 5 bases; unmatched junction bases: 7. The CDR3 consists of 15 residues. CDR3 DNA: TGTGCCAGCAGTGAAAACCAGGGGGTACAAGATACGCAGTATTTT. Translating it yields CASSENQGVQDTQYF.

This rearrangement joins TRBV6-1 to TRBJ2-2; 7 bases are a match to TRBD1. CDR3 size: 14 residues. The germline V gene has CDR1 MNHNS and CDR2 SASEGT. After removal of 3 bases from V and 9 bases from J, the junction contained 7 bases not matched to a gene. CDR3 in amino acids: CASSEGTAHRELFF. In DNA form, the CDR3 reads TGTGCCAGCAGTGAGGGGACAGCCCACCGGGAGCTGTTTTTT.

The V call is TRBV6-1, the J call TRBJ1-1; D ambiguous. CDR1 is MNHNS, CDR2 SASEGT, per germline. The V gene lost 3 bases and the J gene lost 1 base, with 6 bases spanning the gap. The CDR3 loop spans 13 amino acids. CDR3 bases: TGTGCCAGCAGTGACAACAGGAACACTGAAGCTTTCTTT. Protein: CASSDNRNTEAFF.

This clone is a singleton in its sample. V gene TRBV19 combines with J gene TRBJ2-7; TRBD1 is a possible D gene (5 bases). V was trimmed by 2 bases and J by 5 bases, leaving 13 bases between them. In germline, CDR1 is LNHDA, CDR2 SQIVND (reference sequence). CDR3 length: 14 residues. The CDR3 loop is CASSINPGQNEQYF. The CDR3 DNA is TGTGCCAGTAGTATAAATCCAGGGCAGAACGAGCAGTACTTC. The entire variable domain, with the rest obtained from reference TRBV19 and TRBJ2-7, is as follows: DGGITQSPKYLFRKEGQNVTLSCEQNLNHDAMYWYRQDPGQGLRLIYYSQIVNDFQKGDIAEGYSVSREKKESFPLTVTSAQKNPTAFYLCASSINPGQNEQYFGPGTRLTVT.

This clone was picked up a small number of times. The rearrangement uses TRBV14 and TRBJ2-7; possible D gene TRBD2, 6 bases. V lost 1 base to trimming and J lost 3 bases, with 7 bases between them. The CDR3 loop spans 13 amino acids. Per the germline V gene, CDR1 is SGHDN and CDR2 is FVKESK. In DNA, the CDR3 is TGTGCCAGCAGCCAAGGACTAGTCTACGAGCAGTACTTC. Translated, it gives CASSQGLVYEQYF.

This clone was observed a handful of times. The rearrangement uses TRBV19 and TRBJ2-1; 9 nucleotides align to TRBD1. Germline V CDR1 and CDR2: LNHDA, SQIVND (reference sequence). This CDR3 has 14 amino acids. V was pared by 6 bases and J by 5 bases, with 5 bases of the junction left unmatched. CDR3 nucleotides: TGTGCCAGTAGCGGACAGGGGATGCACAATGAGCAGTTCTTC. Encoded protein: CASSGQGMHNEQFF.

The chain joins TRBV2 to TRBJ2-1, with TRBD1 matching over 8 bases. Germline V CDR1 and CDR2: SNHLY, FYNNEI. The CDR3 extends over 15 amino acids. The junction had 5 bases not matched to a gene; V was cut back by 5 bases and J by 2 bases. The CDR3 loop reads CASSLGQAPYNEQFF. DNA of the CDR3: TGTGCCAGCAGTTTGGGACAGGCCCCCTACAATGAGCAGTTCTTC.

The rearrangement uses TRBV3-1 (or the pseudogene TRBV3-2) and TRBJ1-2, with a tentative D call TRBD1 (5 bases). The length of the CDR3 is 12 residues. Germline CDR1 LGHDT, CDR2 YNNKEL (reference sequence). With 4 bases removed from V and 8 bases from J, the gap between germline ends came to 11 bases. The CDR3 spells CASSRGPRGYTF. The CDR3 nucleotides are TGTGCCAGCAGCCGGGGCCCCCGCGGCTACACCTTC.

V usage is TRBV12-3 or TRBV12-4 and J usage is TRBJ1-1, with D unclear. With 7 bases removed from V and 2 bases from J, the gap between germline ends came to 11 bases. This CDR3 spans 13 amino acids. CDR3 nucleotide sequence: TGTGCCAGCACCGATCAACTAAACACTGAAGCTTTCTTT. Residues: CASTDQLNTEAFF.

The V and J genes are TRBV5-4 and TRBJ1-2; no definite D call. Between the trimmed V and J ends, which lost 2 bases and 3 bases, there was a span of 8 bases. Germline CDR1 and CDR2: SGHNT and YYREEE (reference sequence). The CDR3 has 13 amino acids. CDR3 sequence reads: CASSFERDYGYTF. Here the CDR3 DNA reads TGTGCCAGCAGCTTTGAGAGGGACTATGGCTACACCTTC.